The rows below give T cell receptor beta chains drawn from one sample of a study of molecular identifiers for immune sequencing clone quantification. TCRdb used MiXCR to reprocess the PCR reads, holding one entry per CDR3 protein. The data hold thousands of distinct CDR3 sequences, with roughly 15% observed a single time. The sample taken for sequencing was naive CD8+ T cells from blood, with Jurkat cell RNA spiked in. Source of these receptors: a human donor in good health. Some libraries in this study had Jurkat cell RNA spiked in. Each CDR3 is given with its conserved first and last residue. A D gene is named only where the DNA matches it firmly. Size values are once, few and many counts, or a class for expanded clones, and some rows have none.

CDR3 length	V gene	clone size	J gene	D gene	CDR3 protein	CDR3 DNA
14	TRBV3-1	medium-sized	TRBJ1-5	TRBD1	CASSPRTGHQPQHF	TGTGCCAGCAGCCCGAGGACAGGGCATCAGCCCCAGCATTTT
16	TRBV11-2	many	TRBJ2-3	TRBD2	CASSPGTSGTTDTQYF	TGTGCCAGCAGCCCCGGGACTAGCGGGACCACAGATACGCAGTATTTT
14	TRBV29-1	medium-sized	TRBJ2-3	.	CSVELGFRTDTQYF	TGCAGCGTTGAACTGGGCTTTAGGACAGATACGCAGTATTTT
13	TRBV7-9	medium-sized	TRBJ1-1	TRBD1	CASSFGTGMEAFF	TGTGCCAGCAGCTTCGGGACAGGGATGGAAGCTTTCTTT
18	TRBV9	medium-sized	TRBJ2-1	TRBD2	CASSDKEYSGGAIGGQFF	TGTGCCAGCAGTGACAAGGAATATAGCGGGGGGGCCATCGGAGGGCAGTTCTTC
13	TRBV6-6	medium-sized	TRBJ2-7	.	CASSAPDAYEQYF	TGTGCCAGCAGTGCCCCCGACGCGTACGAGCAGTACTTC
15	TRBV4-3	medium-sized	TRBJ2-2	.	CASSQDYSSTGELFF	TGCGCCAGCAGCCAAGACTACTCGAGCACCGGGGAGCTGTTTTTT
19	TRBV4-3	medium-sized	TRBJ2-6	.	CASSQDRGPLLSGANVLTF	TGCGCCAGCAGCCAAGACCGGGGGCCGCTACTCTCTGGGGCCAACGTCCTGACTTTC
17	TRBV5-1	many	TRBJ2-7	TRBD2	CASSRAGTSGEDYEQYF	TGCGCCAGCAGCAGAGCCGGGACTAGCGGAGAAGACTACGAGCAGTACTTC
16	TRBV27	.	TRBJ2-2	.	CASSLGDNLNTGELFF	TGTGCCAGCAGTTTAGGGGACAACTTGAACACCGGGGAGCTGTTTTTT
16	TRBV6-1	medium-sized	TRBJ2-7	TRBD2	CASSASAAGGSYEQYF	TGTGCCAGCAGTGCTTCTGCAGCGGGAGGTTCCTACGAGCAGTACTTC
15	TRBV7-9	medium-sized	TRBJ1-1	TRBD1	CASSFEDRVNTEAFF	TGTGCCAGCAGCTTCGAAGACAGGGTGAACACTGAAGCTTTCTTT
15	TRBV11-2	medium-sized	TRBJ1-5	.	CASSLYGLGNQPQHF	TGTGCCAGCAGCTTATATGGGCTAGGCAATCAGCCCCAGCATTTT
15	TRBV28	many	TRBJ2-7	.	CASRSVAGPDYEQYF	TGTGCCAGCAGAAGTGTGGCGGGGCCCGACTACGAGCAGTACTTC
16	TRBV20-1	medium-sized	TRBJ2-7	TRBD2	CSASPGTSGRTYEQYF	TGCAGTGCTAGCCCCGGGACTAGCGGGAGGACCTACGAGCAGTACTTC
14	TRBV15	.	TRBJ2-5	.	CATSRGPSAETQYF	TGTGCCACCAGCAGAGGCCCCTCAGCAGAGACCCAGTACTTC
13	TRBV7-9	medium-sized	TRBJ2-1	.	CASSPPVYNEQFF	TGTGCCAGCAGCCCACCAGTTTACAATGAGCAGTTCTTC
14	TRBV6-5	many	TRBJ2-1	TRBD2	CASSGLAGYNEQFF	TGTGCCAGCAGTGGACTAGCGGGGTACAATGAGCAGTTCTTC
15	TRBV10-3	many	TRBJ2-7	.	CAIRETGTRSYEQYF	TGTGCCATCAGGGAGACCGGGACCCGGTCCTACGAGCAGTACTTC
16	TRBV14	medium-sized	TRBJ1-2	.	CASSQESARPIYGYTF	TGTGCCAGCAGCCAAGAATCAGCCCGCCCAATCTATGGCTACACCTTC
16	TRBV7-2	.	TRBJ2-2	.	CASSLVGHLYPGELVF	TGTGCCAGCAGCTTAGTGGGCCACCTTTACCCCGGGGAGCTGGTTTTT
14	TRBV6-1	.	TRBJ2-7	.	CARLPGHPYYERYF	TGTGCCAGGTTACCGGGACACCCGTATTACGAGCGGTACTTC
14	TRBV20-1	medium-sized	TRBJ2-7	.	CSASPIGVSYEQYF	TGCAGTGCTAGCCCCATCGGGGTCTCCTACGAGCAGTACTTC
13	TRBV28	medium-sized	TRBJ2-1	TRBD2	CASKQRGHNEQFF	TGTGCCAGTAAACAGCGGGGACACAATGAGCAGTTCTTC
12	TRBV11-2	.	TRBJ1-1	.	CASSKVNTAAFF	TGTGCCAGCAGCAAGGTGAACACTGCAGCTTTCTTT
15	TRBV9	medium-sized	TRBJ2-3	.	CASSPMGTGTDTQYF	TGTGCCAGCAGCCCGATGGGTACAGGCACAGATACGCAGTATTTT
17	TRBV19	many	TRBJ2-3	TRBD2	CASTHGKRGLITDTQYF	TGTGCCAGTACCCACGGGAAGCGGGGGCTCATCACAGATACGCAGTATTTT